One TCR beta chain is described in this entry. The sample originates from a study of blood T cell repertoires in COVID-19. Study-wide background: Donors in the United States, Italy and Spain gave samples during acute or convalescent COVID-19. Sample material is recorded as cDNA or gDNA derived from T cells, B-cell-depleted T cells, or PBMCs.

Germline V lookup: CDR1 LNHDA, CDR2 SQIVND (reference sequence). The CDR3 runs 14 residues. V was cut by 0 bases and J by 1 base, with 4 bases left in between. Original data processing: Nucleated cell number was recorded as an estimate derived from reference gene primer amplification. TCRdb keeps only in-frame clones here, not all; method: immunoSEQ multiplex PCR. That table supplies the V and J calls and clone size; D and trimming were determined from the DNA. The sample consists of 250,000 to 300,000 clones, about 91% of them appearing once. The sequenced material came from peripheral blood. This chain links TRBV19 with TRBJ1-3; D is unresolved. This sequence was found in a woman aged 30 to 39 who had recovered from COVID-19. CDR3 DNA sequence: TGTGCCAGTAGTATAGACCGTTCTGGAAACACCATATATTTT. It specifies CASSIDRSGNTIYF.